Sequencing of this T cell receptor beta chain was carried out in a study of prognosis after radiotherapy for stage I lung cancer. The overall study: The patient group included nobody who received concurrent therapy with stereotactic body radiotherapy.

This clonotype was found many times. By two-round multiplex PCR, the TCR beta CDR3 was amplified from genomic DNA. The first round of PCR was done with primers that matched each TRBV and TRBJ gene. Each CDR3 protein gets one entry after TCRdb re-called the multiplex PCR reads with MiXCR. The sample contains about 47,000 distinct CDR3 sequences, less than 45% of which appear only once. This CDR3 comprises 17 residues. V lost 8 bases, J lost 8 bases, and 16 bases stayed unmatched. Germline CDR1 is KGHDR and CDR2 is SFDVKD. The chain combines TRBV24-1 with TRBJ2-1, with 11 bases fitting TRBD2. Specimen: PBMCs, collected before or after stereotactic body radiation therapy (not recorded which). The TCR sequence derives from a donor aged 50 or older with non-small cell lung cancer. The CDR3, as DNA: TGTGCCACCACCGGGACTAGCGGTGCCCAAGTGATCGATGAGCAGTTCTTC. This encodes CATTGTSGAQVIDEQFF.